The 18 T cell receptor beta chains in this list originate from one sample, sequenced in a study of T cell responses to AZD1222 COVID-19 vaccine. Measured with immunoSEQ multiplex PCR; TCRdb has only the in-frame clones, and not every one. Among more than 85,000 clones listed, around 90% were seen once. The material was peripheral blood, obtained 28 days after the second AZD1222 dose. The source of these receptors is an adult who received the AZD1222 COVID-19 vaccine.

This clone was recorded once. This chain uses TRBV5-4 with TRBJ2-3; TRBD2 matches at 9 bases. Trimming cost V 4 bases and J 0 bases; bases outside gene matches: 3. The CDR3 contains 15 residues. Per the germline V gene, CDR1 is SGHNT and CDR2 is YYREEE (reference sequence). The CDR3 coding sequence is TGTGCCAGCAGCCATAGCGGGAGTAGCACAGATACGCAGTATTTT. As protein: CASSHSGSSTDTQYF.

V is TRBV6-1 and J is TRBJ2-5; D unresolved. Trimming took off 1 base at V and 4 bases at J, with 13 bases between the two ends. The CDR3 covers 15 residues. From germline, CDR1 is MNHNS and CDR2 SASEGT. CDR3 sequence (DNA): TGTGCCAGCAGTGAAGATTTGGCTCCTCGAGAGACCCAGTACTTC. Translating gives CASSEDLAPRETQYF.

The rearrangement joins TRBV18 to TRBJ2-3; D uncertain. The germline V and J ends were trimmed by 0 bases and 3 bases, with 4 bases remaining between them. The germline V gene has CDR1 KGHSH and CDR2 LQKENI. CDR3 size: 13 residues. The CDR3: CASSPPTTDTQYF. The CDR3 region has the DNA TGTGCCAGCTCACCACCGACTACAGATACGCAGTATTTT.

The chain has TRBV5-1 and TRBJ1-4; 8 positions agree with TRBD1. Germline CDR1 is SGHRS and CDR2 is YFSETQ. The CDR3 is 16 residues long. With V trimmed by 0 bases and J by 7 bases, 8 bases remained unmatched. CDR3 residues: CASSLGATGVGEKLFF. The CDR3 DNA reads as TGCGCCAGCAGCTTGGGTGCGACAGGGGTCGGTGAAAAACTGTTTTTT. The whole variable domain, filled in from reference TRBV5-1 and TRBJ1-4, reads KAGVTQTPRYLIKTRGQQVTLSCSPISGHRSVSWYQQTPGQGLQFLFEYFSETQRNKGNFPGRFSGRQFSNSRSEMNVSTLELGDSALYLCASSLGATGVGEKLFFGSGTQLSVL.

The chain is built from TRBV5-1 and TRBJ2-7; D not certain. The germline V gene encodes CDR1 SGHRS and CDR2 YFSETQ. Trimming took off 3 bases at V and 3 bases at J, with 13 bases between the two ends. This CDR3 has 14 amino acids. In nucleotides, the CDR3 is TGCGCCAGCAGCTCCTTGGGGTTGCGCTACGAGCAGTACTTC. Protein product: CASSSLGLRYEQYF.

This chain links TRBV6-5 with TRBJ1-1; possibly TRBD1 for D (5 bases). The germline V gene encodes CDR1 MNHEY and CDR2 SVGAGI. Trimming pared 0 bases from V and 2 bases from J, leaving 10 bases between. CDR3 length: 15 residues. This CDR3 is CASSYSGRANTEAFF. The CDR3 region has the DNA TGTGCCAGCAGTTACTCGGGCAGGGCAAACACTGAAGCTTTCTTT.

V and J are TRBV5-1 and TRBJ2-1, with D possibly matching TRBD2 (7 bases). The CDR3 extends over 16 amino acids. Looked up from germline, CDR1 is SGHRS and CDR2 is YFSETQ. V dropped 1 base and J dropped 0 bases, with 11 bases sitting between them. The CDR3 loop reads CASSLRGGTSYNEQFF. The CDR3 DNA reads TGCGCCAGCAGCTTGAGGGGGGGCACCTCCTACAATGAGCAGTTCTTC.

The rearrangement uses TRBV9 and TRBJ2-3, with 13 bases fitting TRBD2. Germline assignment: CDR1 SGDLS and CDR2 YYNGEE. J was trimmed by 6 bases and V by 4 bases; bases with no gene match: 8. CDR3 length equals 16 residues. Written as DNA, the CDR3 is TGTGCCAGCAGCCCCCTGGGGACTAGCGGGATGGATACGCAGTATTTT. This encodes CASSPLGTSGMDTQYF.

V and J are TRBV2 and TRBJ2-7; TRBD2 aligns across 7 bases. The CDR3 loop spans 15 amino acids. Germline CDR1 reads SNHLY; CDR2 reads FYNNEI. The junction had 10 bases not matched to a gene; V was cut back by 2 bases and J by 6 bases. As DNA, the CDR3 is TGTGCCAGCAGTGAATTGGGGGGGAGGGAAAGCGAGCAGTACTTC. Amino acid sequence: CASSELGGRESEQYF.

DNA for the CDR3: TGTGCCAGCAGTTTTCGGGGGACCTATGGCTACACCTTC. The encoded protein is CASSFRGTYGYTF. The chain employs TRBV12-3 or TRBV12-4 and TRBJ1-2; D possibly corresponds to TRBD1 (5 bases). CDR3 length: 13 amino acids. The V and J ends lost 3 bases and 4 bases respectively, with 9 bases between them.

The chain combines TRBV21-1 with TRBJ1-6. TRBV21-1 is a recognized pseudogene. CDR3 length equals 18 residues. The CDR3 DNA reads as TGTGCCAGCGACACCGGGCCCTTGGGGGGATCCTATAATTCACCCCTCCACTTT. As protein: CASDTGPLGGSYNSPLHF.

This chain links TRBV5-1 with TRBJ1-5, with D maybe TRBD1 (6 bases). CDR3 length equals 16 residues. V shed 4 bases and J shed 6 bases, with 20 bases lying between them. The V gene's germline CDR1 is SGHRS and CDR2 YFSETQ. The CDR3 coding sequence is TGCGCCAGCAGCACGGGCAACGGGGGCGCGGGTCAGCCCCAGCATTTT. It encodes CASSTGNGGAGQPQHF.

The genes are TRBV9 and TRBJ1-3; D unclear. CDR3 length: 14 amino acids. V dropped 0 bases and J dropped 0 bases, with 4 bases sitting between them. Germline CDR1 is SGDLS and CDR2 is YYNGEE. The chain's CDR3 is CASSVGLSGNTIYF. The CDR3 DNA reads as TGTGCCAGCAGCGTAGGCCTCTCTGGAAACACCATATATTTT.

V and J are TRBV3-1 (or the pseudogene TRBV3-2) and TRBJ1-4; D remains ambiguous. Trimming pared 3 bases from V and 14 bases from J, leaving 13 bases between. From germline, CDR1 is LGHDT and CDR2 YNNKEL (reference sequence). This CDR3 has 12 amino acids. CDR3 region: CASSHEGQGLFF. Here the CDR3 DNA reads TGTGCCAGCAGCCACGAAGGGCAAGGGCTGTTTTTT.

This clone was seen only once. V and J are TRBV20-1 and TRBJ2-7; TRBD1 might be the D (5 bases). There are 11 residues in the CDR3. The germline V gene has CDR1 DFQATT and CDR2 SNEGSKA (reference sequence). The V gene lost 7 bases and the J gene lost 3 bases, with 10 bases spanning the gap. The CDR3 reads CSGKQDYEQYF. The CDR3 DNA sequence: TGCAGTGGTAAACAGGACTACGAGCAGTACTTC.

This chain connects TRBV5-6 to TRBJ2-4; 11 bases agree with TRBD1. Trimming cost V 0 bases and J 1 base; bases outside gene matches: 9. CDR3 length equals 19 residues. Looked up from germline, CDR1 is SGHDT and CDR2 is YYEEEE. The CDR3 coding sequence is TGTGCCAGCAGCTTGGGGCCCGGACAGGGGGCGCCCGCCAAAAACATTCAGTACTTC. Protein: CASSLGPGQGAPAKNIQYF.

The rearrangement links TRBV5-1 to TRBJ2-3, with a weak D call TRBD2 (6 bases). Germline V CDR1 and CDR2: SGHRS, YFSETQ. The CDR3 runs 16 residues. The V end lost 4 bases, the J end lost 2 bases, and 17 bases lay between the germline ends. In DNA form, the CDR3 reads TGCGCCAGCAGCGGGGGACTTTCCGGATCCACAGATACGCAGTATTTT. Its protein is CASSGGLSGSTDTQYF.

CDR3 protein: CASGTSGSYEQYF. In DNA, the CDR3 is TGTGCCAGTGGGACTAGCGGATCCTACGAGCAGTACTTC. The chain joins TRBV19 to TRBJ2-7; 11 positions match TRBD2. CDR3 length equals 13 residues. With 8 bases clipped from V and 1 base from J, the junction kept 1 base outside the gene matches. Germline CDR1 and CDR2: LNHDA and SQIVND (reference sequence).